Described below is a single TCR beta chain sequence and its context. What it recognizes is unknown. Germline CDR1 SGHTA, CDR2 FQGTGA. Trimming left V 0 bases short and J 8 bases short, with 13 bases between. CDR3 size: 14 residues. These data originate in a study of OX40 agonist ivuxolimab in advanced cancers. Clones were sequenced by immunoSEQ multiplex PCR, and TCRdb holds only the in-frame ones, with some missing. The data contain 60,000 or so clones, 80% to 95% of them singletons. Study outcomes and limitations: Circulating CD4+ and CD8+ T cells showed clonal expansion by week 6 at 0.1 to 3.0 mg/kg.

This clonotype was obtained from an adult with an advanced solid tumor such as melanoma, head and neck, liver or kidney cancer. The specimen was CD4+ or CD8+ T cells sorted from blood, collected in a trial of the OX40 agonist ivuxolimab. The chain is built from TRBV7-3 and TRBJ1-2, with D perhaps TRBD1 (5 bases). CDR3 in amino acids: CASSLTQGREGYTF. The CDR3 bases are TGTGCCAGCAGCTTAACTCAGGGCAGGGAAGGCTACACCTTC.